The rows below give T cell receptor beta chains drawn from one sample of a study of blood T cell repertoires in COVID-19. TCRdb's table, derived via immunoSEQ multiplex PCR, lists solely in-frame clones and lacks some. The sample comprises 190,000 or so clones, roughly 85% of which are singletons, and 18% rests with the top ten. The sequenced material came from PBMCs or T cells enriched from blood (not recorded which). The receptors derive from a middle-aged man who had recovered from COVID-19. CDR3s include the opening cysteine and the closing phenylalanine or tryptophan. A D gene is named only where the DNA matches it firmly. For some rows the clone size is stated as once, few or many, or as a class when expanded; others skip it.

>TRBJ2-5|.|TRBV6-5|.
CASTRAQETQYF
TGTGCCAGCACGAGGGCCCAAGAGACCCAGTACTTC
>TRBJ1-6|TRBD1|TRBV18|.
CASSPGQGNSPLHF
TGTGCCAGCTCACCCGGACAGGGAAATTCACCCCTCCACTTT
>TRBJ2-1|TRBD2|TRBV3-1/TRBV3-2|.
CATPGLAGLSSYNEQFF
TGTGCCACCCCGGGACTAGCGGGCCTAAGCTCCTACAATGAGCAGTTCTTC
>TRBJ2-7|TRBD2|TRBV5-4|.
CASSPTGTSGIYEQYF
TGTGCCAGCAGCCCTACCGGGACTAGCGGGATCTACGAGCAGTACTTC
>TRBJ2-1|.|TRBV14|.
CASSQWAGSEQFF
TGTGCCAGCAGCCAATGGGCGGGGAGTGAGCAGTTCTTC
>TRBJ2-1|TRBD2|TRBV11-3|.
CASSLEAGGDYNEQFF
TGTGCCAGCAGCTTAGAGGCGGGAGGGGACTACAATGAGCAGTTCTTC
>TRBJ2-1|.|TRBV9|.
CASSRRQEVSYNEQFF
TGTGCCAGCAGCCGTAGACAGGAAGTCTCCTACAATGAGCAGTTCTTC
>TRBJ2-1|TRBD2|TRBV12-5|few
CASGLDRGWTSGNYNEQFF
TGTGCTAGTGGTTTGGACAGGGGGTGGACTAGCGGGAACTACAATGAGCAGTTCTTC
>TRBJ2-3|.|TRBV4-1|.
CASSQGLFSGTTDTQYF
TGCGCCAGCAGCCAAGGGCTTTTTAGCGGCACCACAGATACGCAGTATTTT
>TRBJ1-4|.|TRBV28|.
CASSPSWAEKLFF
TGTGCCAGCAGTCCTTCGTGGGCTGAAAAACTGTTTTTT
>TRBJ1-2|.|TRBV3-1/TRBV3-2|.
CASSQESLGYGYTF
TGTGCCAGCAGCCAAGAAAGCCTTGGCTATGGCTACACCTTC
>TRBJ1-2|TRBD1|TRBV7-2|.
CASSLGDRGNGYTF
TGTGCCAGCAGCTTGGGGGACAGGGGGAATGGCTACACCTTC
>TRBJ2-7|TRBD2|TRBV2|.
CASKPPSGRYEQYF
TGTGCCAGCAAGCCCCCTAGCGGGAGGTACGAGCAGTACTTC
>TRBJ2-2|TRBD1|TRBV7-9|.
CASSLVRTGEFGGELFF
TGTGCCAGCAGCTTAGTAAGGACAGGGGAGTTCGGCGGGGAGCTGTTTTTT
>TRBJ2-3|.|TRBV6-5|.
CASRAATDTQYF
TGTGCCAGCAGGGCGGCCACAGATACGCAGTATTTT
>TRBJ2-2|TRBD2|TRBV4-2|.
CASSQWGAAAGGLNTGELFF
TGTGCCAGCAGTCAATGGGGGGCGGCGGCGGGAGGATTGAACACCGGGGAGCTGTTTTTT